This TCR beta chain came from a study of T cells in Graves' hyperthyroidism and ophthalmopathy (dated by TCRdb to between 2017 and 2020). The study in broad terms: Peripheral blood was sampled at the time of initial diagnosis, prior to any treatment. A discovery cohort of roughly 100 patients, fewer than 50 with Graves' ophthalmopathy and 55 to 65 with stable Graves' hyperthyroidism, was used to find distinguishing TCR V-J signatures. An independent validation cohort of under 20 hyperthyroidism patients and approximately 16 patients who later progressed to ophthalmopathy tested prospective prediction of ophthalmopathy. For training and testing, the approximately 92 patients in the discovery cohort were randomly divided in a 7:3 ratio. In about 6 Graves' hyperthyroidism patients, the study also compared T-cell repertoires from thyroid tissue with T-cell repertoires from blood. After blood sampling, hyperthyroidism patients were treated with methimazole at a starting dose of 30 mg daily, and ophthalmopathy patients were treated with high-dose intravenous methylprednisolone. According to the paper, TCR Vbeta CDR3 sequencing was carried out on roughly 130 peripheral blood samples, which came from under 50 ophthalmopathy, 70 to 80 hyperthyroidism and about 17 progressor patients. What the work shows at the level of the full study, not this receptor alone: A 13 V-J signature model separated ophthalmopathy from stable hyperthyroidism, with around 88% sensitivity and approximately 81% specificity in cross-validation and 80%/75% in testing. In validation, the model predicted progression to ophthalmopathy with approximately 69% sensitivity and about 72% specificity, a median of 6.5 months before onset. Most expanded thyroid clonotypes (frequency above 0.001) were also detected in blood, suggesting blood repertoires may reflect thyroid immune responses. No statistical method was used to set the sample size in advance, and investigators knew the group allocation.

This clonotype was counted ten times or more. Which antigen it targets is not known. There are no base qualities to consult, and no much larger clone falls within one base. The TCR beta CDR3 regions were amplified from the RNA transcripts. A first-round RT-PCR of the TCR CDR3 used the HTBI primer set with the Qiagen OneStep RT-PCR kit. Libraries were constructed in a second round of multiplex PCR, after which size selection and purification were performed. Sequencing of the libraries was done on an Illumina HiSeq2000 using paired-end 100 bp reads. Per the authors' processing: Raw data were processed with SOAPnuke, discarding reads with adapters, uncalled bases, mean Phred below 15, or no exact constant-primer or identifier match. COPE v1.2.5 was used to merge the high-quality paired reads, and each unique nucleotide sequence was defined as a clonotype. MiTCR v1.1 was used to align clonotypes to the IMGT TRBV, TRBD and TRBJ reference segments. Only V-J combinations with frequency above 0.0001, covering approximately 99% of repertoires, were analysed. The TCS score was defined as F50 (clonal expansion) divided by E x V (chaos), with BLOSUM62-based TCRdist calculated between CDR3 peptides within each V-J. Welch's t-statistics and random forest reduced some 510 V-J features to roughly 13, which were used in a naive Bayes classifier (R e1071). The raw public reads went through TCRdb reprocessing: fastp at Q25, MiXCR clone calling, in-frame beta chains kept. Each CDR3 protein appears once, grouped with its most common genes and DNA. The authors' filters were not applied to this entry. Here the sample has 250,000 to 350,000 distinct CDR3 sequences; around a sixth occur a single time. Jointly, the top ten make up around 33% of the sample.

The CDR3, cysteine through phenylalanine, is 14 amino acids long. Only CDR3 DNA is held: 42 bases, read in frame from base 1. V ends up 6 bases short and J 0 bases short, with an unmatched junction base count of 3. The germline V gene (reference sequence) provides CDR1 DFQATT and CDR2 SNEGSKA. Graves' hyperthyroidism was defined as stable when no progression to ophthalmopathy occurred over 18 months of follow-up. Hyperthyroidism patients were newly diagnosed, had a disease duration of under 2 months, and were aged 18 to 65 years. The study excluded patients with uncontrolled infections, other autoimmune diseases, pregnancy or lactation. Diagnoses were established on the basis of clinical symptoms, serum thyroxine and TRAb, thyroid ultrasound, and orbital computed tomography. PBMCs were separated from under 12 ml of fresh peripheral blood using Ficoll-Paque density gradient centrifugation. Total RNA was extracted using Trizol reagent, and RNA quality was assessed on an Agilent 2100 Bioanalyzer.

This sequence uses TRBV20-1 and TRBJ2-1; TRBD2 fits 9 bases in the junction. The sequenced sample consisted of blood. The TCR originated in a man in his thirties or forties with Graves' hyperthyroidism. The CDR3 in this case is CSARLADSYNEQFF. The base sequence is TGCAGTGCCCGACTAGCGGACTCCTACAATGAGCAGTTCTTC.